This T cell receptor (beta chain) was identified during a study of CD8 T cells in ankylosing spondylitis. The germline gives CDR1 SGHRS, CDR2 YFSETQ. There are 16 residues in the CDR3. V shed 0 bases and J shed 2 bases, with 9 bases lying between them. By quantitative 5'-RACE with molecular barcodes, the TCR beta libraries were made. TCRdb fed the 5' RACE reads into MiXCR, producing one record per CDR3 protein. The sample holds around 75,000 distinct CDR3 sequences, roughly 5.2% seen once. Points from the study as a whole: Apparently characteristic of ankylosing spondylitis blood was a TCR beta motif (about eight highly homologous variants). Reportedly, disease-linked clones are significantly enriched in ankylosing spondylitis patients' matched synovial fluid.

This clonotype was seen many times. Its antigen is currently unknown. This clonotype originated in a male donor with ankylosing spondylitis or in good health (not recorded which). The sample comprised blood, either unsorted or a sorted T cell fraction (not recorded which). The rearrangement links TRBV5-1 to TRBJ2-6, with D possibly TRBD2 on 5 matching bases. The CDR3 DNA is TGCGCCAGCAGCTTGGGATCCGGGGCTGGGGCCAACGTCCTGACTTTC. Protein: CASSLGSGAGANVLTF.